What follows is one T cell receptor (beta chain) and its context. This clonotype was seen at least ten times. It has no known antigen specificity. Base-call qualities are not available, and no considerably larger clone is one nucleotide away. Receptors were amplified or captured by PCR. These reads were obtained on an Illumina HiSeq 2500. To normalize quantification of the TCRbeta repertoire, the TCR libraries were built with molecular barcoding that relied on unique molecular identifiers. TCRdb handled the public reads itself, with Q25 trimming in fastp and clone calling in MiXCR, and kept productive beta chains. Rows are unified per CDR3 protein, each entry keeping the most common DNA and genes. The sample table holds around 700,000 distinct CDR3 sequences, of which around 13% were seen once. 0.79% of the sample rests with the top ten. Read against the paper, the sample's treatment or condition label means: allogeneic hematopoietic cell transplantation with graft depleted of TCRalphabeta T cells and CD19 B cells. The transplant recipients were children given TCRalphabeta/CD19-depleted allogeneic hematopoietic cell grafts.

CDR1 and CDR2, looked up from the germline V gene (reference sequence), are GTSNPN and SVGIG. The CDR3 runs 11 amino acids, cysteine and phenylalanine included. Of the read, only the CDR3 DNA is kept; its 33 bases are in frame from base 1. Trimming at the junction amounts to 2 bases on V and 9 bases on J, and the germline ends lie 10 bases apart. This entry is derived from a study of T-cell reconstitution after alpha-beta-depleted transplantation in children (dated by TCRdb to the mid-2010s). Study-wide context: The study quantitatively tracked T-cell immune reconstitution after TCRalphabeta/CD19-depleted allogeneic hematopoietic cell transplantation in children using TCR repertoire profiling. What the work shows at the level of the full study, not this receptor alone: About two months after transplant, the apparently early recovery of alphabetaT-cell counts reportedly depended on just several hundred clones that had expanded rapidly and came from non-depleted graft cells. In some patients, the high TCRbeta diversity seen at day 60 was put down to recipient T cells and intrathymic progenitors that had survived conditioning. Over the following months the frequencies of hyperexpanded clones went down, and after one year T-cell counts and TCRbeta diversity were mostly credited to newly produced T cells.

This sample comprised PBMCs, obtained before TCRalphabeta/CD19-depleted stem cell transplant. This chain joins TRBV30 to TRBJ1-1; the D gene cannot be resolved reliably. The origin of this receptor is a girl aged 2-15 years with congenital amegakaryocytic thrombocytopenia, due to receive a stem cell transplant. The DNA sequence is given as TGTGCCTGGAGTCAACGTGAGCAAGCTTTCTTT. This yields the protein CAWSQREQAFF.